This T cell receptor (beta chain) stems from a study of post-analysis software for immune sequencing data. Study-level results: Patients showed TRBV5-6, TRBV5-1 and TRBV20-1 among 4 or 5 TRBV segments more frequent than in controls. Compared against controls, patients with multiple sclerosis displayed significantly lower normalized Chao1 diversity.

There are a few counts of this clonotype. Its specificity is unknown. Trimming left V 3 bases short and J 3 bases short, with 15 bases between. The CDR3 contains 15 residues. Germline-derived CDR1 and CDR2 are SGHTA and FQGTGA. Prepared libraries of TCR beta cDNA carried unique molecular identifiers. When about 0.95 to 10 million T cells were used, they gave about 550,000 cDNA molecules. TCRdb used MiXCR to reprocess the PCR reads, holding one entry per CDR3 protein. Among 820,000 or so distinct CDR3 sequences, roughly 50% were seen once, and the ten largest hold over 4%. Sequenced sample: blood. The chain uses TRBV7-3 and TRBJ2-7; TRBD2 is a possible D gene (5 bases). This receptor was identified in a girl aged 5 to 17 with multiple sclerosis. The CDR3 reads CASSFGRASIYEQYF. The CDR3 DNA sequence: TGTGCCAGCAGCTTTGGGCGGGCCTCTATCTACGAGCAGTACTTC.